A selection of T cell receptor beta chains follows, all from one sample in a study of CD8+CD57+ T cells in acquired aplastic anemia. TCRdb reanalysed the reads using MiXCR and keeps one entry per CDR3 protein. The table has about 270,000 distinct CDR3 sequences, approximately 80% seen once; the top ten hold approximately 40%. The sequenced sample was sorted CD4+, CD8+, or CD8+CD57+ T cells (not recorded which) from PBMCs. These receptors came from a human donor with aplastic anemia. Each CDR3 is given with its conserved first and last residue. The D gene is left open where the match is weak. The listing skips clone size in some rows; elsewhere it reads once, few, many or a size class.

clone size | D gene | J gene | V gene | CDR3 protein | CDR3 DNA
many | - | TRBJ2-3 | TRBV6-1 | CASTDGGTDTQYF | TGTGCCAGCACCGACGGGGGCACAGATACGCAGTATTTT
- | - | TRBJ1-6 | TRBV5-6 | CASSLGHPERPLHF | TGTGCCAGCAGCTTGGGGCACCCCGAGAGACCCCTCCACTTT
many | - | TRBJ2-5 | TRBV7-9 | CASSSSDAEEETQYF | TGTGCCAGCAGCTCCAGTGATGCGGAGGAAGAGACCCAGTACTTC
- | - | TRBJ1-1 | TRBV5-1 | CASSQTSINTEAFF | TGCGCCAGCAGCCAAACTAGCATCAACACTGAAGCTTTCTTT
- | - | TRBJ2-3 | TRBV2 | CASWDGGTDTQYF | TGTGCCAGCTGGGACGGAGGTACCGATACGCAGTATTTT
- | - | TRBJ1-6 | TRBV11-3 | CASSLERTEHNSPLHF | TGTGCCAGCAGCCTAGAGCGGACGGAACATAATTCACCCCTCCACTTT
few | TRBD2 | TRBJ2-7 | TRBV10-3 | CAISEKSGGASTEQYF | TGTGCCATCAGTGAAAAAAGCGGGGGAGCGTCTACCGAGCAGTACTTC
few | TRBD1 | TRBJ1-2 | TRBV7-9 | CASSLTGSADYGDTF | TGTGCCAGCAGCTTGACAGGGAGCGCCGACTACGGCGACACCTTC
- | TRBD2 | TRBJ2-1 | TRBV19 | CASSIASGANTEQFF | TGTGCCAGTAGTATAGCGAGCGGGGCGAACACTGAGCAGTTCTTC
- | TRBD1 | TRBJ1-2 | TRBV5-1 | CASSLTGWDYGYTF | TGTGCCAGCAGCTTGACAGGGTGGGACTATGGCTACACCTTC
few | TRBD1 | TRBJ1-5 | TRBV2 | CASSIGQGPNEKLF | TGTGCCAGCAGTATTGGACAGGGCCCAAATGAAAAACTGTTT
- | - | TRBJ2-5 | TRBV5-4 | CASSFTRTWGETQYF | TGTGCCAGCAGCTTTACTAGGACTTGGGGAGAGACCCAGTACTTC
- | - | TRBJ2-5 | TRBV7-3 | CATSPASQGETQYF | TGTGCCACCAGCCCCGCTAGTCAGGGAGAGACCCAGTACTTC
- | - | TRBJ2-1 | TRBV5-4 | CASSRGTDNEQFF | TGTGCCAGCAGCAGGGGTACAGACAATGAGCAGTTCTTC
- | - | TRBJ2-3 | TRBV7-8 | CASTPVGQPNNTQYF | TGTGCCAGCACCCCGGTGGGCCAACCGAACAATACGCAGTATTTT
- | TRBD1 | TRBJ1-2 | TRBV12-3/TRBV12-4 | CASSYGDGQGNYGYTF | TGTGCCAGCAGTTACGGAGACGGACAGGGCAACTATGGCTACACCTTC
- | TRBD1 | TRBJ2-1 | TRBV15 | CATSSHSQGEKQQFF | TGTGCCACCAGCAGCCATAGCCAGGGGGAGAAGCAGCAGTTCTTC
- | - | TRBJ2-3 | TRBV7-9 | CASSLAPGEQLFDF | TGTGCCAGCAGCTTAGCACCCGGGGAGCAGTTGTTTGATTTT
once | - | TRBJ1-6 | TRBV7-9 | CASGDGGTDTQFFF | TGTGCCAGCGGGGACGGGGGCACAGATACGCAGTTCTTCTTT
- | TRBD1 | TRBJ1-5 | TRBV10-3 | CAISEGALNNQPQHF | TGTGCCATCAGCGAGGGGGCCCTTAACAATCAGCCCCAGCATTTT
- | TRBD1 | TRBJ2-7 | TRBV11-2 | CASSLSATGESYEQYF | TGTGCCAGCAGCTTGTCAGCCACAGGGGAGTCCTACGAGCAGTACTTC
- | TRBD1 | TRBJ2-3 | TRBV9 | CASRIPGQANLAEYF | TGTGCCAGCAGGATACCGGGACAGGCGAACCTGGCCGAGTATTTT
many | - | TRBJ2-1 | TRBV19 | CATIPGQGYNEQFF | TGTGCCACCATCCCGGGACAAGGCTACAATGAGCAGTTCTTC
- | - | TRBJ1-1 | TRBV19 | CASTDRNTEAFF | TGTGCCAGTACAGACAGGAACACTGAAGCTTTCTTT